These 20 T cell receptor beta chains were all obtained from the same sample, sequenced in a study of blood T cells in healthy people across ages (dated by TCRdb to the mid-2010s). The library was prepared using 5' RACE. TCRdb records Illumina HiSeq 2500 as the sequencer. The second PCR ran for about 6 to 12 cycles and used a J-beta primer mix along with a sample-barcoded 5' primer. TCRdb applied fastp at Q25 and MiXCR to the public reads, then kept only in-frame beta chains. One record per CDR3 amino acid sequence lists the most common genes and DNA. The sample includes roughly 1.6 million distinct CDR3 sequences, with about 31% observed a single time. Approximately 10% of the sample belongs to the ten largest clones. The specimen was blood. These receptors all stem from a woman in her twenties or thirties in good health.

The chain joins TRBV6-1 to TRBJ2-4; tentatively, D is TRBD1 or TRBD2 (6 bases each). Looked up from germline, CDR1 is MNHNS and CDR2 is SASEGT. CDR3 length equals 15 residues. Between the trimmed V and J ends, which lost 3 bases and 6 bases, there was a span of 15 bases. This chain's CDR3 is CASSDSWGAGNIQYF. Written as DNA, the CDR3 is TGTGCCAGCAGTGATTCCTGGGGGGCCGGAAACATTCAGTACTTC.

The gene calls are TRBV11-3 and TRBJ2-1; D is perhaps TRBD1 (6 bases). This CDR3 region has 15 residues. Germline V lookup: CDR1 SGHNT, CDR2 YENEEA. V was trimmed by 1 base and J by 7 bases, leaving 14 bases between them. CDR3 nucleotide sequence: TGTGCCAGCAGCTTAGGTCTAGTGGGACATAATGAGCAGTTCTTC. Encoded protein: CASSLGLVGHNEQFF.

About this clonotype itself: An end of the junction does not agree with germline; a read error may underlie this. This chain uses TRBV7-9 with TRBJ2-3; D uncertain. Germline V gene sequence: CDR1 SEHNR, CDR2 FQNEAQ (reference sequence). The CDR3 has 12 amino acids. The CDR3 is CASSDRGDAQYF. CDR3 nucleotides: TGTGCCAGCAGCGACCGAGGAGATGCGCAGTATTTT.

The chain has TRBV3-1 and TRBJ1-2; TRBD1 aligns across 10 bases. The CDR3 runs to 15 residues. Germline CDR1 and CDR2: LGHDT and YNNKEL (reference sequence). V was pared by 6 bases and J by 5 bases, with 9 bases of the junction left unmatched. The DNA of the CDR3 is TGTGCCAGCAGGACGGGACAGGGGAGTGGGTATGGCTACACCTTC. Protein sequence: CASRTGQGSGYGYTF.

Remarks on this clonotype: This sequence may be a read error, since a much larger clone differs from it by one base. V is TRBV5-5 and J is TRBJ2-7; perhaps TRBD1 as D (5 bases). The V gene lost 6 bases and the J gene lost 3 bases, with 19 bases spanning the gap. Germline values: CDR1 SGHKS, CDR2 YYEKEE (reference sequence). The CDR3 is made up of 15 amino acids. Here the CDR3 reads CASNPSRTSFYEQYF. CDR3 in DNA: TGTGCCAGCAACCCATCCAGGACATCCTTCTACGAGCAGTACTTC.

In this sample, this clonotype turned up a few times. The chain joins TRBV20-1 to TRBJ2-1, with a possible D match to TRBD1 (6 bases). Germline assignment: CDR1 DFQATT and CDR2 SNEGSKA (reference sequence). The CDR3 spans 13 residues. V was trimmed by 5 bases and J by 4 bases, leaving 12 bases between them. The CDR3 region has the DNA TGCAGTGCTTTCCGACAGGTTTACAATGAGCAGTTCTTC. It encodes CSAFRQVYNEQFF.

This chain links TRBV6-6 with TRBJ2-5; D unclear. V lost 2 bases and J lost 5, with 18 bases in between. The CDR3 consists of 16 residues. Germline values: CDR1 MNHNY, CDR2 SVGAGI (reference sequence). The CDR3 DNA sequence: TGTGCCAGCAGTTACCCGAGGCCTGTCCTCATGGAGACCCAGTACTTC. Translated, it gives CASSYPRPVLMETQYF.

The J gene is TRBJ2-1, the V gene TRBV30; D is perhaps TRBD1 or TRBD2 (5 bases each). Trimming left V 2 bases short and J 7 bases short, with 9 bases between. CDR1 GTSNPN and CDR2 SVGIG come from the germline V gene (reference sequence). The CDR3 spans 12 residues. The DNA of the CDR3 is TGTGCCTGGAGTCTTTGGGGGAATGAGCAGTTCTTC. Translation gives CAWSLWGNEQFF.

The chain is built from TRBV20-1 and TRBJ2-3; 10 bases map to TRBD1. V trimming: 2 bases; J trimming: 8 bases; junction bases outside the gene matches: 13. Germline lookup yields CDR1 DFQATT and CDR2 SNEGSKA (reference sequence). This CDR3 comprises 16 residues. The CDR3 loop is CSARPTGTGAGGTQYF. The CDR3 bases are TGCAGTGCTAGACCCACCGGGACAGGGGCCGGAGGTACGCAGTATTTT.

In its sample, this clonotype was seen a few times. This chain uses TRBV13 with TRBJ2-5, with D unclear. Germline V gives CDR1 PRHDT, CDR2 FYEKMQ (reference sequence). This CDR3 has 15 amino acids. Trimming stripped 5 bases from V and 1 base from J, with 14 bases between. The CDR3 region is CASSHTDERQETQYF. CDR3 nucleotide sequence: TGTGCCAGCAGCCACACTGACGAGCGCCAAGAGACCCAGTACTTC.

J is TRBJ2-3 and V is TRBV20-1; 13 nucleotides line up with TRBD2. The germline V gene has CDR1 DFQATT and CDR2 SNEGSKA (reference sequence). This CDR3 is built from 17 residues. Germline trimming cut 5 bases from V and 0 bases from J; bases unmatched to any gene: 8. CDR3: CSASSGTSGASTDTQYF. The DNA for the CDR3 is TGCAGTGCTTCCTCCGGGACTAGCGGGGCGAGCACAGATACGCAGTATTTT.

The CDR3 spells CASSEKTPGQGMNTEAFF. DNA of the CDR3: TGTGCCAGCAGTGAGAAAACCCCGGGACAGGGGATGAACACTGAAGCTTTCTTT. V is TRBV2 and J is TRBJ1-1, with 10 bases matching TRBD1. J lost 0 bases, V lost 3 bases, and 10 bases had no gene match. The CDR3 length is 18 residues. Germline CDR1 and CDR2: SNHLY and FYNNEI.

The chain couples TRBV12-3 or TRBV12-4 to TRBJ1-2; the D is unclear. V gave up 5 bases and J gave up 8 bases, with 12 bases separating them. The CDR3 sequence is 12 residues long. The DNA of the CDR3 is TGTGCCAGCAGTCCCTGGGAGGACGGCTACACCTTC. Translation: CASSPWEDGYTF.

This sequence joins TRBV20-1 and TRBJ2-3; no reliable D call. CDR1 DFQATT and CDR2 SNEGSKA come from the germline V gene (reference sequence). This CDR3 has 11 amino acids. Trimming shortened V by 6 bases and J by 12 bases, and 16 bases separated the two germline ends. The CDR3 region has the DNA TGCAGTGCCCCAAGATACCCTGCTCAGTATTTT. Protein: CSAPRYPAQYF.

This clonotype was detected many times. J is TRBJ2-7 and V is TRBV10-3; D gene unclear. The V end was cut by 3 bases, the J end by 5 bases, with 11 bases between. Germline V CDR1 and CDR2: ENHRY, SYGVKD. The CDR3 covers 13 residues. The CDR3 sequence: CAISEGTNNEQYF. The CDR3 nucleotides read TGTGCCATCAGTGAAGGCACGAACAACGAGCAGTACTTC.

This chain uses TRBV6-1 with TRBJ2-1; the match to TRBD2 covers 8 bases. The J call may be wrong; the DNA end is better matched by TRBJ2-7. Germline-derived CDR1 and CDR2 are MNHNS and SASEGT. CDR3 length equals 14 residues. The DNA of the CDR3 is TGTGCCAGCGGGGGAAGCGGGAGCTACAATGAGCAGTACTTC. It specifies CASGGSGSYNEQYF.

V gene TRBV28 combines with J gene TRBJ2-1; possibly TRBD2 for D (5 bases). V shed 5 bases and J shed 0 bases, with 8 bases lying between them. The CDR3 has 14 residues. CDR1 MDHEN and CDR2 SYDVKM come from the germline V gene. The CDR3 nucleotides read TGTGCCAGCAGTGCGGGTGCCTCCTACAATGAGCAGTTCTTC. It translates to CASSAGASYNEQFF.

This clonotype was counted ten times or more. The chain recombines TRBV4-1 with TRBJ2-3; D is possibly TRBD2 (6 bases). The V gene's germline CDR1 is MGHRA and CDR2 YSYEKL. The V and J ends lost 0 bases and 5 bases respectively, with 18 bases between them. CDR3 length: 17 residues. This chain's CDR3 is CASSQELRPRGGDTQYF. The CDR3 DNA reads as TGCGCCAGCAGCCAAGAGCTAAGGCCGCGGGGCGGAGATACGCAGTATTTT.

This clonotype has only a few counts. This rearrangement joins TRBV20-1 to TRBJ2-1; TRBD2 matches 13 bases. CDR1 is DFQATT and CDR2 is SNEGSKA in the germline V gene (reference sequence). The CDR3 runs 16 residues. Trimming cost V 3 bases and J 4 bases; bases outside gene matches: 6. The CDR3 coding sequence is TGCAGTGCTAGCCGAATGACTAGCGGGAGGTACAATGAGCAGTTCTTC. Translated: CSASRMTSGRYNEQFF.

The V gene is TRBV5-1, the J gene TRBJ2-4, with 13 positions matching TRBD2. The DNA end favors TRBJ2-7, so the J call may be wrong. CDR3 length equals 16 residues. Per germline, CDR1 SGHRS and CDR2 YFSETQ. Here the CDR3 reads CASSRGTSGTLYEQYF. The CDR3, as DNA: TGCGCCAGCAGCCGGGGGACTAGCGGGACTCTATACGAGCAGTACTTC.